The clone carrying this T cell receptor beta chain was seen ten or more times. Its matching antigen is unknown. The data are from a study of T-cell memory formation after mild COVID-19. Study details: TCR clusters were largely donor specific.

Constant-segment primers were used for 5'RACE, and the resulting TCR alpha and TCR beta cDNA libraries carried sample barcodes and UMIs. Via MiXCR, TCRdb re-called the 5' RACE reads, giving one row per CDR3 protein. The sample consists of 150,000 to 200,000 distinct CDR3 sequences, roughly 11% of them appearing once. Overall study findings and caveats: Confirmation was lacking for SARS-CoV-2 specificity of second-wave clones that peaked on day 37. While clones contracting from day 15 to 85 were balanced between CD4 and CD8, later expanders leaned CD4+.

V was clipped by 7 bases and J by 10 bases, with 11 bases between them. Germline V lookup: CDR1 SEHNR, CDR2 FQNEAQ (reference sequence). This CDR3 is 10 amino acids long. The V and J genes are TRBV7-9 and TRBJ2-7; no reliable D call. Sample: PBMCs or a T cell subset sorted from them (not recorded which). The TCR was taken from a young man who had mild COVID-19 (a few samples of this study predate the infection). Cell type and time point are not known. Here the CDR3 reads CASNSCSQYF. The CDR3 bases are TGTGCCAGCAACTCATGCTCCCAGTACTTC.